Sequencing of this T cell receptor (beta chain) was carried out in a study of blood T cell repertoires in COVID-19. Study as a whole: In each case, the material was cDNA or gDNA derived from T cells, B-cell-depleted T cells, or PBMCs.

There are 13 residues in the CDR3. V lost 2 bases to trimming and J lost 8 bases, with 11 bases between them. Germline CDR1 and CDR2: MRHNA and SNTAGT. In the original analysis: Reference gene primer amplification in the assay estimated nucleated cell counts. The protocol was immunoSEQ multiplex PCR, while the TCRdb copy is restricted to in-frame clones and leaves out a portion. Clone size and V and J calls were adopted from that table, with D and trimming inferred from the DNA. The table lists about 120,000 clones, 77% of them singletons. The specimen was peripheral blood. This TCR was sampled from a human donor in a cohort sampled during active COVID-19. This chain connects TRBV6-4 to TRBJ2-3, with D tentatively TRBD2 (5 bases). In nucleotides, the CDR3 is TGTGCCAGCAGTGACGACCGCCGGGGTACGCAGTATTTT. Translated, it gives CASSDDRRGTQYF.